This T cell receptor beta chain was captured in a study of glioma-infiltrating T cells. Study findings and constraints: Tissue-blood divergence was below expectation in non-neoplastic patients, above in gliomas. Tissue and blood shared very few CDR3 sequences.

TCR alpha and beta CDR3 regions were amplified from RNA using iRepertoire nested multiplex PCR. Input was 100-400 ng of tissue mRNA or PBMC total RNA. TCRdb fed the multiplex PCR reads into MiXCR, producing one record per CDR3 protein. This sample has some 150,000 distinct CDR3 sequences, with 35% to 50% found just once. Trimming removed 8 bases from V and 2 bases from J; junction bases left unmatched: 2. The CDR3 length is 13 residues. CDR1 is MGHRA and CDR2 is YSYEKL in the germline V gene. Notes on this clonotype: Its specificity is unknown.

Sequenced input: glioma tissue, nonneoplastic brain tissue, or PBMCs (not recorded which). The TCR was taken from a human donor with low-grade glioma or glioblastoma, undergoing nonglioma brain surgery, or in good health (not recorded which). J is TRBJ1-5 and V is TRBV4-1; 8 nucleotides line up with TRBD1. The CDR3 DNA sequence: TGCGCCAGCGAACAGGGGGGCAATCAGCCCCAGCATTTT. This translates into CASEQGGNQPQHF.